A selection of T cell receptor beta chains follows, all from one sample in a study of blood T cell repertoires in COVID-19. Assay used: immunoSEQ multiplex PCR; TCRdb lists only in-frame clones, some missing. The repertoire includes 25,000 to 30,000 clones, over 75% of them detected once, and 5.9% sits in the top ten. The sample taken for sequencing was peripheral blood. These receptors were collected from a human donor in a cohort sampled during active COVID-19. Each CDR3 is given with its conserved first and last residue. Fields, in order: V gene, J gene, clone size, D gene, CDR3 protein, CDR3 DNA. A D gene is named only where the DNA matches it firmly. The size field is filled for only some rows; it gives once, few, many or a size class.

TRBV12-3/TRBV12-4	TRBJ1-4	NA	NA	CASRGLEGEKLFF	TGTGCCAGCAGAGGGTTGGAGGGTGAAAAACTGTTTTTT
TRBV2	TRBJ2-1	NA	NA	CASTRPLNEQFF	TGTGCCAGCACCCGTCCACTAAATGAGCAGTTCTTC
TRBV6-1	TRBJ2-5	NA	TRBD1	CASSEGGQQETQYF	TGTGCCAGCAGTGAAGGGGGACAGCAAGAGACCCAGTACTTC
TRBV3-1/TRBV3-2	TRBJ2-5	NA	TRBD2	CASSPDAGGAYQETQYF	TGTGCCAGCAGCCCCGATGCCGGGGGGGCGTACCAAGAGACCCAGTACTTC
TRBV27	TRBJ1-5	NA	NA	CASSLRSLQGPQHF	TGTGCCAGCAGCCTGCGTAGCCTTCAGGGGCCCCAGCATTTT
TRBV11-2	TRBJ1-1	NA	TRBD1	CASSLGTGPEAFF	TGTGCCAGCAGCTTAGGGACAGGGCCTGAAGCTTTCTTT
TRBV19	TRBJ1-5	NA	TRBD1	CASSPQRRDRGDQPQHF	TGTGCCAGTAGTCCGCAACGCCGGGACAGGGGAGATCAGCCCCAGCATTTT
TRBV24-1	TRBJ2-5	NA	TRBD2	CATSDPLGGGAETQYF	TGTGCCACCAGTGATCCCCTCGGCGGGGGGGCGGAGACCCAGTACTTC
TRBV5-4	TRBJ2-5	medium-sized	TRBD1	CASSLDRGGSETQYF	TGTGCCAGCAGCTTGGACAGGGGCGGTTCGGAGACCCAGTACTTC
TRBV4-1	TRBJ2-5	NA	TRBD1	CASSQGGQGSQETQYF	TGCGCCAGCAGCCAAGGGGGACAGGGGTCTCAAGAGACCCAGTACTTC
TRBV12-3/TRBV12-4	TRBJ2-7	NA	NA	CASSLDRAYEQYF	TGTGCCAGCAGTTTAGACAGGGCCTACGAGCAGTACTTC
TRBV7-9	TRBJ2-1	NA	TRBD1	CASSPTGATTYNEQFF	TGTGCCAGCAGTCCAACAGGGGCTACAACTTACAATGAGCAGTTCTTC
TRBV5-1	TRBJ1-2	NA	NA	CASSLQGPNYGYTF	TGCGCCAGCAGCTTGCAGGGTCCTAACTATGGCTACACCTTC
TRBV7-9	TRBJ2-2	NA	TRBD2	CASSETSGGALAGELFF	TGTGCCAGCAGCGAGACTAGCGGGGGGGCGTTGGCCGGGGAGCTGTTTTTT
TRBV6-4	TRBJ2-2	NA	NA	CASSEASTAGELFF	TGTGCCAGCAGTGAAGCTTCTACGGCCGGGGAGCTGTTTTTT